The 6 T cell receptor beta chains presented below share a single source sample, sequenced in a study of blood T cell repertoires in COVID-19. Repertoires were generated with immunoSEQ multiplex PCR, while TCRdb's copy carries only in-frame clones and drops some. The data show under 300,000 clones, roughly nine tenths seen once. What was sequenced was peripheral blood. The receptors originated from a woman between 40 and 50 years old who had recovered from COVID-19.

This clone showed up just once. The rearrangement uses TRBV27 and TRBJ2-1; weak D call: TRBD2 (6 bases). V was shortened by 5 bases and J by 10 bases, with 15 bases between the two germline ends. Looked up from germline, CDR1 is MNHEY and CDR2 is SMNVEV (reference sequence). CDR3 length: 13 residues. CDR3 amino acids: CASSEGLLWEQFF. For the CDR3, the DNA is TGTGCCAGCAGTGAGGGACTTCTCTGGGAGCAGTTCTTC.

DNA for the CDR3: TGTGCCAGTAGTAGTAGGGGACAGGGTTTGGATACGCAGTATTTT. It codes for CASSSRGQGLDTQYF. The rearrangement joins TRBV19 to TRBJ2-3; 9 bases are a match to TRBD1. The germline CDR1 and CDR2 sequences are LNHDA and SQIVND (reference sequence). The CDR3 runs 15 residues. The V segment lost 4 bases and the J segment 6 bases; nucleotides outside the gene matches: 8. Variable domain in full (rest from reference TRBV19 and TRBJ2-3): DGGITQSPKYLFRKEGQNVTLSCEQNLNHDAMYWYRQDPGQGLRLIYYSQIVNDFQKGDIAEGYSVSREKKESFPLTVTSAQKNPTAFYLCASSSRGQGLDTQYFGPGTRLTVL.

This chain connects TRBV19 to TRBJ2-1; no clear D gene. Germline V gene lookup returns CDR1 LNHDA and CDR2 SQIVND (reference sequence). The CDR3 spans 16 residues. V was pared by 3 bases and J by 6 bases, with 18 bases between. In DNA, the CDR3 is TGTGCCAGTAGTATCCTACAGAGTTTGGGTGGCAATGAGCAGTTCTTC. Protein: CASSILQSLGGNEQFF.

The genes are TRBV19 and TRBJ2-5; possible D gene TRBD1, 5 bases. Per germline, CDR1 LNHDA and CDR2 SQIVND (reference sequence). The CDR3 consists of 18 residues. V lost 0 bases, J lost 2 bases, and 19 bases lay in between. CDR3 sequence (DNA): TGTGCCAGTAGTATAGACGTCGCGAAGGGGCTAGGTCAAGAGACCCAGTACTTC. It codes for CASSIDVAKGLGQETQYF. Drawing the rest from reference TRBV19 and TRBJ2-5, the complete variable domain is DGGITQSPKYLFRKEGQNVTLSCEQNLNHDAMYWYRQDPGQGLRLIYYSQIVNDFQKGDIAEGYSVSREKKESFPLTVTSAQKNPTAFYLCASSIDVAKGLGQETQYFGPGTRLLVL.

This rearrangement joins TRBV30 to TRBJ1-5; D remains unclear. Germline CDR1 GTSNPN, CDR2 SVGIG (reference sequence). This CDR3 region has 14 residues. V was cut by 3 bases and J by 6 bases, with 15 bases left in between. The CDR3 DNA reads TGTGCCTGGAGCGTATCCTCGTCGGGTCAGCCCCAGCATTTT. This gives the protein CAWSVSSSGQPQHF.

The CDR3 nucleotides read TGTGCCTGGAGTCCGGGACAGGGTTCCGTCGAGCAGTACTTC. Translated, it gives CAWSPGQGSVEQYF. The chain is built from TRBV30 and TRBJ2-7, with TRBD1 matching over 9 bases. This CDR3 is built from 14 residues. The germline V gene encodes CDR1 GTSNPN and CDR2 SVGIG (reference sequence). The J segment lost 6 bases and the V segment lost 2 bases, leaving 8 bases of the junction unmatched.